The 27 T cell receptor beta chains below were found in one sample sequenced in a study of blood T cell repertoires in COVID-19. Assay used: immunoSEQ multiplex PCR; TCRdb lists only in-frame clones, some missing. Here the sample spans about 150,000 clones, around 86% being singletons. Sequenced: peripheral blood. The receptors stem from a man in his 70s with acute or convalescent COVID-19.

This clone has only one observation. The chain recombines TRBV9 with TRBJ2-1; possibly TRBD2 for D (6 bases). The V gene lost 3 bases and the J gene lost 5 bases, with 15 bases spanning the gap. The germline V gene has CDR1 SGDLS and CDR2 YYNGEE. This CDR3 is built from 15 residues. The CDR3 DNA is TGTGCCAGCAGCGCGAACGCGGGACTGCACAATGAGCAGTTCTTC. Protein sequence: CASSANAGLHNEQFF.

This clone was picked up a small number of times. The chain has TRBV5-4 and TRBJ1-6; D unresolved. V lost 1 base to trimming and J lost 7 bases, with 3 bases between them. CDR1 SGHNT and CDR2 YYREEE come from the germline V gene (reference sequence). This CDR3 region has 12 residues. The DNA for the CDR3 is TGTGCCAGCAGCTTGCGGAATTCACCCCTCCACTTT. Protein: CASSLRNSPLHF.

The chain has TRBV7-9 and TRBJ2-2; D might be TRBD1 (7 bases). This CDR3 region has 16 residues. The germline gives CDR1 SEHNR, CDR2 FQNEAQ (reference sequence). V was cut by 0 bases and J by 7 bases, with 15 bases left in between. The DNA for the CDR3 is TGTGCCAGCAGCTTAGCGGAGGGGGCGATGGTCGGGGAGCTGTTTTTT. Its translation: CASSLAEGAMVGELFF.

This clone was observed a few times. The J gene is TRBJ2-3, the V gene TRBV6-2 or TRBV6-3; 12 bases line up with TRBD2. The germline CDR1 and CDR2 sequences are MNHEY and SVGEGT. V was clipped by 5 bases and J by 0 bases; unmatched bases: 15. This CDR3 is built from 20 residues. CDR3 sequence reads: CASSNRLAGVQGISTDTQYF. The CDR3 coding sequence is TGTGCCAGCAGTAACAGACTAGCGGGAGTTCAGGGAATAAGCACAGATACGCAGTATTTT.

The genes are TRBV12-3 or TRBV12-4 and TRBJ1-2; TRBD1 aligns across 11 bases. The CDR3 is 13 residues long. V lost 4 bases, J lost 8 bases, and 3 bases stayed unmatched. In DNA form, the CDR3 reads TGTGCCAGCAGTTGGGGACAGGGGGAAGGCTACACCTTC. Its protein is CASSWGQGEGYTF.

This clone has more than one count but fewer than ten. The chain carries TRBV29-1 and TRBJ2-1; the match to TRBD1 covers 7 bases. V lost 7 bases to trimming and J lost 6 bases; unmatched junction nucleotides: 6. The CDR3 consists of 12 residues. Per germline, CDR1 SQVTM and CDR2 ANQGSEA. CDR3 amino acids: CSDKTGPNEQFF. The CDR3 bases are TGCAGCGACAAGACAGGGCCCAATGAGCAGTTCTTC.

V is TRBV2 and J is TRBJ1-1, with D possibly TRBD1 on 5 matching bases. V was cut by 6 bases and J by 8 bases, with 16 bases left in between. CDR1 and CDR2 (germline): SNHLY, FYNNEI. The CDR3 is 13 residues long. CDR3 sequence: CASRPRRELEAFF. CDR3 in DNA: TGTGCCAGCAGACCTCGCAGGGAACTCGAAGCTTTCTTT.

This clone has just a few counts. Here the CDR3 reads CASTLDRAVDAFF. CDR3 in DNA: TGTGCCAGTACCCTTGACAGGGCTGTAGATGCTTTCTTT. The chain couples TRBV19 to TRBJ1-1; 7 bases agree with TRBD1. The CDR3 sequence is 13 residues long. In germline, CDR1 is LNHDA, CDR2 SQIVND (reference sequence). V was clipped by 7 bases and J by 11 bases; unmatched bases: 13.

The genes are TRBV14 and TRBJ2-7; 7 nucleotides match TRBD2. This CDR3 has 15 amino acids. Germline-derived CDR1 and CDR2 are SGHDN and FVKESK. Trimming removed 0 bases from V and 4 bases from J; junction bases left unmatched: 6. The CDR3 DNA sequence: TGTGCCAGCAGCCAAGAGATGTCGGGGGGATACGAGCAGTACTTC. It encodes CASSQEMSGGYEQYF.

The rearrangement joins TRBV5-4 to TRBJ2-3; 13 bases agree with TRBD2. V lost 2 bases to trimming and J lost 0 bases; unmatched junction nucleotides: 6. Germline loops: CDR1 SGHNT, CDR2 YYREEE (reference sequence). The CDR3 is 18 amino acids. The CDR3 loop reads CASSFGTSGRASTDTQYF. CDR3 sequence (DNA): TGTGCCAGCAGCTTTGGTACTAGCGGGAGGGCTAGCACAGATACGCAGTATTTT.

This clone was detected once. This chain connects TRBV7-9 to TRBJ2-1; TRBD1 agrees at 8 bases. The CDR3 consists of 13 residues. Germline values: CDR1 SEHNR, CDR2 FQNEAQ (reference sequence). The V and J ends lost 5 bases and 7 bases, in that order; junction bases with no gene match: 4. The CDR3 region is CASSRTGLNEQFF. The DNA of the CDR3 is TGTGCCAGCAGCCGGACAGGGCTGAATGAGCAGTTCTTC. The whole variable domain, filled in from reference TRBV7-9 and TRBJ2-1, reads DTGVSQNPRHKITKRGQNVTFRCDPISEHNRLYWYRQTLGQGPEFLTYFQNEAQLEKSRLLSDRFSAERPKGSFSTLEIQRTEQGDSAMYLCASSRTGLNEQFFGPGTRLTVL.

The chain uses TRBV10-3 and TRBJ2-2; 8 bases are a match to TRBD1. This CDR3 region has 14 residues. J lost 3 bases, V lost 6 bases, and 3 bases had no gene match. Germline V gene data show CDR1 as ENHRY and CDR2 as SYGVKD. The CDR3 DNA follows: TGTGCCATCAGCTCAGGGGGCGACACCGGGGAGCTGTTTTTT. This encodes CAISSGGDTGELFF.

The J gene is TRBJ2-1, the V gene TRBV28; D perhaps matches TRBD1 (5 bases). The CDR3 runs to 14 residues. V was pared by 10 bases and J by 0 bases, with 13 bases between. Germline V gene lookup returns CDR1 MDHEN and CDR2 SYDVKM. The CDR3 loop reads CATDRPSSYNEQFF. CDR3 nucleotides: TGTGCCACCGACAGACCTAGCTCCTACAATGAGCAGTTCTTC.

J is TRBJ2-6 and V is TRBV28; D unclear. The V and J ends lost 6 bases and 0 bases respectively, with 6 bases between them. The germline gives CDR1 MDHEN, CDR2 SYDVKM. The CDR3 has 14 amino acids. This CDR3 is CASSTDSGANVLTF. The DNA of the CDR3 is TGTGCCAGCAGCACAGACTCTGGGGCCAACGTCCTGACTTTC.

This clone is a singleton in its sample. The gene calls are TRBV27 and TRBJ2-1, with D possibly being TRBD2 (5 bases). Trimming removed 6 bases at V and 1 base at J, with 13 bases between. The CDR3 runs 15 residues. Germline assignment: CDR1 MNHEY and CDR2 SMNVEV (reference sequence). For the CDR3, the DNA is TGTGCCAGCAGCCTAATCAGCGGTTCCTACAATGAGCAGTTCTTC. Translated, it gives CASSLISGSYNEQFF.

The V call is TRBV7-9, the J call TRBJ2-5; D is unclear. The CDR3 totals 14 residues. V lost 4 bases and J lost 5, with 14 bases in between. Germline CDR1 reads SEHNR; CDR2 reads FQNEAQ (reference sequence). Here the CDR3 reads CASSSSPSRETQYF. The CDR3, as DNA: TGTGCCAGCAGCTCGTCCCCATCCAGGGAGACCCAGTACTTC.

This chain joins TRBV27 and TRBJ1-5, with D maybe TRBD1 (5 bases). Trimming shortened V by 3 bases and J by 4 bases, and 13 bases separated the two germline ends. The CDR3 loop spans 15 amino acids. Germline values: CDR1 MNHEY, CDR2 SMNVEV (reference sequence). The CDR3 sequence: CASSLDGPGNQPQHF. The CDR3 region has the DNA TGTGCCAGCAGTTTGGATGGGCCAGGGAATCAGCCCCAGCATTTT.

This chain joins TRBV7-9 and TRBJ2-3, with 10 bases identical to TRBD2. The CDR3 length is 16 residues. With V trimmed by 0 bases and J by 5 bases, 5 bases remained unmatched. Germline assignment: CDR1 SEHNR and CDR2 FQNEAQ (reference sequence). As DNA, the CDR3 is TGTGCCAGCAGCTTAGCTCTAGCGGGAGTGGGAGATACGCAGTATTTT. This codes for CASSLALAGVGDTQYF.

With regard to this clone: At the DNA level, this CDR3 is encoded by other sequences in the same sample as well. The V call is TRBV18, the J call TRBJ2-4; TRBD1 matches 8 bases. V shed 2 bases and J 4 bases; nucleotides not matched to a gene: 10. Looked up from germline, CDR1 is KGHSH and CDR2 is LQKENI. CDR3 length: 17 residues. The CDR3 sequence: CASSPSTSGTGKNIQYF. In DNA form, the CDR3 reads TGTGCCAGCTCACCAAGTACTTCCGGGACAGGAAAAAACATTCAGTACTTC.

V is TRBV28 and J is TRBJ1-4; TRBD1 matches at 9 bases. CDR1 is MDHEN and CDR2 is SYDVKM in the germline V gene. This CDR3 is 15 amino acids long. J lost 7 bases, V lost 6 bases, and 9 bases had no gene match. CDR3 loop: CASRNLGQGSEKLFF. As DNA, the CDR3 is TGTGCCAGCAGGAACCTCGGACAGGGGAGTGAAAAACTGTTTTTT.

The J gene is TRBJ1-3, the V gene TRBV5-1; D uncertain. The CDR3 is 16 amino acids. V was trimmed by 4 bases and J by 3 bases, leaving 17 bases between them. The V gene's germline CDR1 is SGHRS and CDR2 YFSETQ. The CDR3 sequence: CASSLAGTVFGNTIYF. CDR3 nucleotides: TGCGCCAGCAGCCTGGCGGGAACGGTCTTTGGAAACACCATATATTTT.

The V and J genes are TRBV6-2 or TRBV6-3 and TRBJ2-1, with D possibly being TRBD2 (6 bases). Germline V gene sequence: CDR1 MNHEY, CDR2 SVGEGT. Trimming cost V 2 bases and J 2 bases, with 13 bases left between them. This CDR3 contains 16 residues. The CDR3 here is CASSYQRRAPYNEQFF. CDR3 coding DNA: TGTGCCAGCAGTTACCAACGGAGGGCCCCCTACAATGAGCAGTTCTTC.

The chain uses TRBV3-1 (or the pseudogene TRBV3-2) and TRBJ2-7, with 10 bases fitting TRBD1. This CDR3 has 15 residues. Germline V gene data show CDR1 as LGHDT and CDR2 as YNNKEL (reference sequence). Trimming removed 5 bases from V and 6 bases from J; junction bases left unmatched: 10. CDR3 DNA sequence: TGTGCCAGCAGCACCCGGACAGGGGGATTTTTCGAGCAGTACTTC. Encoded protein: CASSTRTGGFFEQYF.

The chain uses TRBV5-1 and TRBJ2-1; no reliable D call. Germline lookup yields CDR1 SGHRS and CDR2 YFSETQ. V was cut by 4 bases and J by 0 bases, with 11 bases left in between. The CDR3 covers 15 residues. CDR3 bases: TGCGCCAGCAGCATTTCAGACAACTCCTACAATGAGCAGTTCTTC. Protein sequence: CASSISDNSYNEQFF.

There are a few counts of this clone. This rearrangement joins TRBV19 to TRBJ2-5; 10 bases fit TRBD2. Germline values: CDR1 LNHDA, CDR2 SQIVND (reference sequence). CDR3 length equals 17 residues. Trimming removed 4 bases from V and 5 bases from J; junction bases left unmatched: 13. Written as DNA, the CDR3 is TGTGCCAGTAGTACTCCGGGACTAGCGACTTCCGGCGAGACCCAGTACTTC. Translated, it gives CASSTPGLATSGETQYF.

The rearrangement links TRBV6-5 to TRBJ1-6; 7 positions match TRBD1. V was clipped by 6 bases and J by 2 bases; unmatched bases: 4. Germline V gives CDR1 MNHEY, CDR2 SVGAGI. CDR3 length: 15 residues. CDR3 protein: CASRPGTAYNSPLHF. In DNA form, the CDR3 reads TGTGCCAGCAGACCCGGGACAGCCTATAATTCACCCCTCCACTTT.

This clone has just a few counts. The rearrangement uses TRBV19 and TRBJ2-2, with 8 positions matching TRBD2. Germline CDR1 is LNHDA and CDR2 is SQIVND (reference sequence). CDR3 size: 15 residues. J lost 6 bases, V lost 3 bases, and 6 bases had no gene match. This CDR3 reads CASSIRTSSPGELFF. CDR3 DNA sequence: TGTGCCAGTAGTATCCGGACTAGCTCCCCCGGGGAGCTGTTTTTT.